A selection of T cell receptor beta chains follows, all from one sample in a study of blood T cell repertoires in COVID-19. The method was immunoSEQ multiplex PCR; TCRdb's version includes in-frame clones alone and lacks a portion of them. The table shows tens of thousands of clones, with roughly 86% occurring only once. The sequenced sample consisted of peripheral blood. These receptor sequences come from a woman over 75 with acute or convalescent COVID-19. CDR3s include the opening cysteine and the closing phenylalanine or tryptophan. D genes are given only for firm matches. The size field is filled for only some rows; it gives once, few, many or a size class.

CDR3: CASSYQGAGANVLTF; DNA: TGTGCCAGCAGCTACCAGGGGGCTGGGGCCAACGTCCTGACTTTC; D: TRBD1; V: TRBV7-9; size: NA; J: TRBJ2-6
CDR3: CASSRQGGTEAFF; DNA: TGTGCCAGCAGTAGACAGGGAGGCACTGAAGCTTTCTTT; D: TRBD1; V: TRBV6-5; size: once; J: TRBJ1-1
CDR3: CASSRQGATDTQYF; DNA: TGTGCCAGTAGTAGACAGGGGGCTACAGATACGCAGTATTTT; D: TRBD1; V: TRBV19; size: NA; J: TRBJ2-3
CDR3: CASSVQRAGGPETQYF; DNA: TGTGCCAGCAGCGTACAAAGAGCGGGAGGGCCGGAGACCCAGTACTTC; D: TRBD2; V: TRBV9; size: NA; J: TRBJ2-5
CDR3: CASSFQVAGELFF; DNA: TGTGCCAGCAGCTTCCAGGTGGCCGGGGAGCTGTTTTTT; D: NA; V: TRBV5-6; size: NA; J: TRBJ2-2
CDR3: CASSATARLPYEQYF; DNA: TGTGCCAGCAGTGCCACTGCGCGCCTCCCGTACGAGCAGTACTTC; D: NA; V: TRBV2; size: medium-sized; J: TRBJ2-7
CDR3: CASSESRDRVGYTIYF; DNA: TGTGCCAGCAGTGAAAGCCGGGACAGGGTTGGATACACCATATATTTT; D: TRBD1; V: TRBV6-1; size: NA; J: TRBJ1-3
CDR3: CASSPTDGGLNIQYF; DNA: TGCGCCAGCAGCCCTACTGACGGGGGATTGAACATTCAGTACTTC; D: NA; V: TRBV5-1; size: NA; J: TRBJ2-4
CDR3: CASSPDRGYEQYF; DNA: TGCGCCAGCAGCCCGGACAGGGGTTACGAGCAGTACTTC; D: TRBD1; V: TRBV5-1; size: NA; J: TRBJ2-7
CDR3: CASSTLIRTGSSEQYF; DNA: TGTGCCAGTAGTACCCTAATTAGAACAGGTTCCTCCGAGCAGTACTTC; D: NA; V: TRBV19; size: NA; J: TRBJ2-7
CDR3: CASSSKSGTGISGANVLTF; DNA: TGTGCCAGCAGCTCAAAGTCCGGGACAGGGATCTCTGGGGCCAACGTCCTGACTTTC; D: TRBD1; V: TRBV7-6; size: NA; J: TRBJ2-6
CDR3: CSASGTSGYNEQFF; DNA: TGCAGCGCCTCCGGGACTAGCGGGTACAATGAGCAGTTCTTC; D: TRBD2; V: TRBV29-1; size: NA; J: TRBJ2-1
CDR3: CASSRTAIQETQYF; DNA: TGCGCCAGCAGCCGGACAGCGATCCAAGAGACCCAGTACTTC; D: NA; V: TRBV5-1; size: NA; J: TRBJ2-5
CDR3: CASNSGSQRTQYF; DNA: TGTGCCAGTAACTCAGGGTCCCAGAGGACCCAGTACTTC; D: NA; V: TRBV12-3/TRBV12-4; size: NA; J: TRBJ2-5